This is a list of T cell receptor beta chains from one sample in a study of T cells after somatic rescue of genetic block. The method was immunoSEQ multiplex PCR; TCRdb's version includes in-frame clones alone and lacks a portion of them. The table records 70,000 to 95,000 clones, 75% to 90% of them present only once. Source material: peripheral blood mononuclear cells (PBMCs). The source of these receptors is a young woman. The CDR3 runs from the conserved cysteine through the conserved F or W. A D gene is named only where the DNA matches it firmly. Size is stated for part of the rows, as once, few or many counts, or as a class when the clone is expanded.

clone_size: NA
j_call: TRBJ1-3
d_call: NA
v_call: TRBV5-5
cdr3_aa: CASRIGSGNTIYF
cdr3_nt: TGTGCCAGCAGGATAGGCTCTGGAAACACCATATATTTT

clone_size: NA
j_call: TRBJ2-4
d_call: TRBD1
v_call: TRBV9
cdr3_aa: CASSATGDPKNIQYF
cdr3_nt: TGTGCCAGCAGCGCGACAGGGGACCCAAAAAACATTCAGTACTTC

clone_size: NA
j_call: TRBJ2-2
d_call: NA
v_call: TRBV27
cdr3_aa: CASSLGLNTGELFF
cdr3_nt: TGTGCCAGCAGTTTAGGACTAAACACCGGGGAGCTGTTTTTT

clone_size: NA
j_call: TRBJ1-4
d_call: TRBD1
v_call: TRBV5-4
cdr3_aa: CASARDRVNEKLFF
cdr3_nt: TGTGCCAGCGCCAGAGACAGGGTCAATGAAAAACTGTTTTTT

clone_size: NA
j_call: TRBJ1-5
d_call: NA
v_call: TRBV19
cdr3_aa: CASSRASGESQPQHF
cdr3_nt: TGTGCCAGTAGTCGTGCTTCAGGGGAGAGTCAGCCCCAGCATTTT

clone_size: NA
j_call: TRBJ2-6
d_call: NA
v_call: TRBV28
cdr3_aa: CASGAAAVGSGANVLTF
cdr3_nt: TGTGCCAGCGGAGCGGCCGCCGTCGGCTCTGGGGCCAACGTCCTGACTTTC

clone_size: NA
j_call: TRBJ2-3
d_call: TRBD2
v_call: TRBV14
cdr3_aa: CASSQVPSGTDTQYF
cdr3_nt: TGTGCCAGCAGCCAAGTTCCTAGCGGGACAGATACGCAGTATTTT

clone_size: NA
j_call: TRBJ2-5
d_call: NA
v_call: TRBV30
cdr3_aa: CAWRNGLVQETQYF
cdr3_nt: TGTGCCTGGAGAAACGGGCTGGTCCAAGAGACCCAGTACTTC

clone_size: NA
j_call: TRBJ1-3
d_call: NA
v_call: TRBV9
cdr3_aa: CASSVVSAPSWSGNTIYF
cdr3_nt: TGTGCCAGCAGCGTAGTGTCGGCACCCTCTTGGTCTGGAAACACCATATATTTT

clone_size: once
j_call: TRBJ2-1
d_call: TRBD2
v_call: TRBV27
cdr3_aa: CASIGPREAGDEQFF
cdr3_nt: TGTGCCAGCATCGGTCCGCGGGAGGCCGGGGATGAGCAGTTCTTC

clone_size: NA
j_call: TRBJ2-1
d_call: NA
v_call: TRBV29-1
cdr3_aa: CSAADPVGTNEQFF
cdr3_nt: TGCAGCGCCGCGGACCCGGTAGGGACGAATGAGCAGTTCTTC

clone_size: once
j_call: TRBJ2-2
d_call: NA
v_call: TRBV9
cdr3_aa: CASSPLLGRAGELFF
cdr3_nt: TGTGCCAGCAGCCCCTTATTGGGGCGAGCCGGGGAGCTGTTTTTT

clone_size: few
j_call: TRBJ2-5
d_call: NA
v_call: TRBV19
cdr3_aa: CASSIHDLPQETQYF
cdr3_nt: TGTGCCAGTAGTATCCATGACTTGCCCCAAGAGACCCAGTACTTC

clone_size: NA
j_call: TRBJ2-1
d_call: TRBD2
v_call: TRBV28
cdr3_aa: CASSLLTSGNNEQFF
cdr3_nt: TGTGCCAGCAGTTTACTGACTAGCGGAAACAATGAGCAGTTCTTC

clone_size: NA
j_call: TRBJ2-3
d_call: TRBD2
v_call: TRBV10-1
cdr3_aa: CASSESPQLAGVQNTQYF
cdr3_nt: TGCGCCAGCAGTGAGTCCCCTCAGCTAGCGGGGGTCCAAAATACGCAGTATTTT

clone_size: NA
j_call: TRBJ2-3
d_call: TRBD1
v_call: TRBV5-4
cdr3_aa: CASSGDRGGTQYF
cdr3_nt: TGTGCCAGCAGCGGAGACAGGGGGGGAACGCAGTATTTT

clone_size: NA
j_call: TRBJ1-2
d_call: NA
v_call: TRBV6-6
cdr3_aa: CASTYLLGYGYTF
cdr3_nt: TGTGCCAGCACCTACCTGTTAGGGTATGGCTACACCTTC

clone_size: NA
j_call: TRBJ1-5
d_call: NA
v_call: TRBV5-1
cdr3_aa: CASSSGTGGQPQHF
cdr3_nt: TGCGCCAGCAGCTCGGGGACTGGAGGGCAGCCCCAGCATTTT

clone_size: NA
j_call: TRBJ1-1
d_call: NA
v_call: TRBV27
cdr3_aa: CASSDQGKVTEAFF
cdr3_nt: TGTGCCAGCAGTGACCAGGGGAAGGTCACTGAAGCTTTCTTT

clone_size: NA
j_call: TRBJ2-3
d_call: TRBD2
v_call: TRBV6-6
cdr3_aa: CASTEGRADTQYF
cdr3_nt: TGTGCCAGCACCGAAGGGAGGGCCGATACGCAGTATTTT

clone_size: NA
j_call: TRBJ2-7
d_call: NA
v_call: TRBV11-2
cdr3_aa: CASSSPYEQYF
cdr3_nt: TGTGCCAGCAGCTCACCCTACGAGCAGTACTTC

clone_size: NA
j_call: TRBJ1-2
d_call: NA
v_call: TRBV18
cdr3_aa: CASSPPSVGYTF
cdr3_nt: TGTGCCAGCTCACCACCATCCGTTGGCTACACCTTC

clone_size: few
j_call: TRBJ1-1
d_call: NA
v_call: TRBV28
cdr3_aa: CASRLQNTEAFF
cdr3_nt: TGTGCCAGCAGATTACAGAACACTGAAGCTTTCTTT

clone_size: NA
j_call: TRBJ2-2
d_call: NA
v_call: TRBV7-8
cdr3_aa: CASSLDLRRDTGELFF
cdr3_nt: TGTGCCAGCAGCTTAGATTTGCGGAGGGACACCGGGGAGCTGTTTTTT

clone_size: medium-sized
j_call: TRBJ2-7
d_call: TRBD2
v_call: TRBV19
cdr3_aa: CASTPGTSGGTYEQYF
cdr3_nt: TGTGCCAGTACCCCAGGGACTAGCGGGGGCACCTACGAGCAGTACTTC

clone_size: NA
j_call: TRBJ2-7
d_call: TRBD2
v_call: TRBV6-6
cdr3_aa: CASSSPTSGRPYEQYF
cdr3_nt: TGTGCCAGCAGTTCCCCGACTAGCGGGAGACCCTACGAGCAGTACTTC